This T cell receptor beta chain was profiled in a study of early T cells in non-severe SARS-CoV-2 infection. On the study more broadly: Sequencing used unsorted whole-blood bulk RNA, so chains lack pairing.

Germline CDR1 and CDR2: SQVTM and ANQGSEA. This CDR3 has 11 residues. Trimming stripped 3 bases from V and 5 bases from J, with 7 bases between. Separate cDNA molecules each had unique molecular identifiers attached to them. TCRdb recomputed calls from the 5' RACE reads with MiXCR, one row per CDR3 protein. The data contain approximately 43,000 distinct CDR3 sequences, roughly 6.6% of them singletons. About this clonotype itself: The target antigen is unknown.

Study findings and constraints: VDJdb-based matching was biased toward anti-spike CD8 responses and missed private and CD4 specificities.

This receptor was taken from an adult who was a healthcare worker with PCR-confirmed SARS-CoV-2 infection or an uninfected control (not recorded which). V and J are TRBV29-1 and TRBJ1-1; tentatively, D is TRBD1 (5 bases). The sample taken for sequencing was whole blood. CDR3 DNA sequence: TGCAGCGTTGATGCAGGGACTGAAGCTTTCTTT. It is translated as CSVDAGTEAFF.